Shown below are 3 T cell receptor beta chains from a single sample sequenced in a study of shared clonotypes between healthy human individuals. Sequenced by immunoSEQ multiplex PCR; TCRdb stores in-frame clones only, minus some. Here the sample spans roughly 2 million clones, 85% to 95% being singletons. The sample was naive CD4+ T cells sorted from blood. Subset here: CD45RA+ positively selected. The receptors here all came from a man aged 18 to 29 in good health.

The chain uses TRBV6-6 and TRBJ2-3; 7 bases map to TRBD2. This CDR3 is 16 amino acids long. The germline V gene has CDR1 MNHNY and CDR2 SVGAGI (reference sequence). The junction had 8 bases not matched to a gene; V was cut back by 2 bases and J by 3 bases. The DNA of the CDR3 is TGTGCCAGCAGTTACCCCCTCACTAGCGTGACAGATACGCAGTATTTT. Its protein product is CASSYPLTSVTDTQYF.

V is TRBV6-5 and J is TRBJ2-1; either TRBD1 or TRBD2 may fit D (6 bases each). The CDR3 is 15 residues long. Trimming left V 6 bases short and J 6 bases short, with 18 bases between. Germline loops: CDR1 MNHEY, CDR2 SVGAGI. CDR3 nucleotides: TGTGCCAGCAGGCGGGCCCCAGGGGAGGCCAATGAGCAGTTCTTC. Translation: CASRRAPGEANEQFF.

The V gene is TRBV2, the J gene TRBJ2-7; maybe TRBD2 (7 bases). V gave up 6 bases and J gave up 3 bases, with 24 bases separating them. This CDR3 is built from 17 residues. Germline loops: CDR1 SNHLY, CDR2 FYNNEI. CDR3 sequence: CASSEGFGEGVHYEQYF. CDR3 nucleotide sequence: TGTGCCAGCAGCGAGGGTTTTGGGGAGGGGGTTCACTACGAGCAGTACTTC.